Presented here are 9 T cell receptor beta chains from one specimen sequenced in a study of siplizumab effects on memory and regulatory T cells. Data came from immunoSEQ multiplex PCR; TCRdb stores just in-frame clones and leaves some out. In the table there are about 85,000 clones, around 95% of which are singletons. Material for sequencing was CD8+ T cells sorted from blood. The receptors stem from a human donor in good health.

The chain joins TRBV5-1 to TRBJ2-3; TRBD1 agrees at 7 bases. Germline V gene lookup returns CDR1 SGHRS and CDR2 YFSETQ. The length of the CDR3 is 17 residues. The V segment lost 1 base and the J segment 2 bases; nucleotides outside the gene matches: 10. In DNA, the CDR3 is TGCGCCAGCAGCTTGTTATATGGGACAGACCCCACAGATACGCAGTATTTT. It encodes CASSLLYGTDPTDTQYF. Looking up the rest from reference TRBV5-1 and TRBJ2-3 gives the full variable domain: KAGVTQTPRYLIKTRGQQVTLSCSPISGHRSVSWYQQTPGQGLQFLFEYFSETQRNKGNFPGRFSGRQFSNSRSEMNVSTLELGDSALYLCASSLLYGTDPTDTQYFGPGTRLTVL.

V is TRBV7-9 and J is TRBJ2-7; 13 bases fit TRBD2. V lost 5 bases to trimming and J lost 6 bases; unmatched junction nucleotides: 7. The germline CDR1 and CDR2 sequences are SEHNR and FQNEAQ (reference sequence). The length of the CDR3 is 15 residues. CDR3: CASSTGLAGSGEQYF. The CDR3 region has the DNA TGTGCCAGCAGCACGGGACTAGCGGGAAGTGGCGAGCAGTACTTC.

V and J are TRBV28 and TRBJ2-5; 8 positions match TRBD1. Germline V gene lookup returns CDR1 MDHEN and CDR2 SYDVKM. This CDR3 has 14 amino acids. Losses at the gene ends were 2 bases for V and 4 bases for J; bases not matched to a gene: 3. The CDR3 DNA sequence: TGTGCCAGCAGTTTAACAGGGGGAGGAGAGACCCAGTACTTC. This gives the protein CASSLTGGGETQYF.

V is TRBV4-1 and J is TRBJ2-7; D not resolved. This CDR3 contains 13 residues. CDR1 and CDR2 (germline): MGHRA, YSYEKL. Trimming took off 3 bases at V and 0 bases at J, with 6 bases between the two ends. DNA of the CDR3: TGCGCCAGCAGCCAGAGCAACTCCTACGAGCAGTACTTC. It codes for CASSQSNSYEQYF.

The V call is TRBV27, the J call TRBJ2-3; TRBD2 aligns across 9 bases. Germline V gene sequence: CDR1 MNHEY, CDR2 SMNVEV (reference sequence). The V gene end was trimmed by 2 bases and the J gene end by 3 bases; junction bases not matched to a gene: 9. The CDR3 extends over 17 amino acids. The CDR3 nucleotides are TGTGCCAGCAGTTTAACGATGAGACTAGCGGCAACAGATACGCAGTATTTT. Translated: CASSLTMRLAATDTQYF.

The V and J genes are TRBV2 and TRBJ1-1; D may be TRBD1 (6 bases). This CDR3 has 14 amino acids. V lost 6 bases to trimming and J lost 7 bases, with 18 bases between them. Germline values: CDR1 SNHLY, CDR2 FYNNEI. The CDR3 spells CASRSSPGHLEAFF. CDR3 in DNA: TGTGCCAGCAGATCCTCGCCGGGACACCTTGAAGCTTTCTTT.

The chain links TRBV29-1 to TRBJ2-1, with TRBD1 matching 7 bases. Germline V gene sequence: CDR1 SQVTM, CDR2 ANQGSEA. The ends lost 0 bases at V and 4 bases at J; junction bases unmatched: 6. CDR3 size: 15 residues. CDR3 bases: TGCAGCGTTGAAGATCCGAGGGGACAGTACAATGAGCAGTTCTTC. This gives the protein CSVEDPRGQYNEQFF.

The rearrangement links TRBV29-1 to TRBJ2-7, with D possibly matching TRBD1 (5 bases). V lost 3 bases and J lost 1, with 19 bases in between. This CDR3 has 16 residues. Per germline, CDR1 SQVTM and CDR2 ANQGSEA. CDR3 sequence reads: CSVDSMDRSGSYEQYF. The CDR3 nucleotides are TGCAGCGTTGACAGTATGGACCGCTCAGGGTCCTACGAGCAGTACTTC.

The V and J genes are TRBV6-4 and TRBJ2-3; D may correspond to TRBD1 or TRBD2 (5 bases each). Trimming stripped 4 bases from V and 2 bases from J, with 10 bases between. The CDR3 runs to 14 residues. Germline CDR1 and CDR2: MRHNA and SNTAGT. In DNA form, the CDR3 reads TGTGCCAGCAGTGCCGAAGGGACCACAGATACGCAGTATTTT. Amino acids: CASSAEGTTDTQYF.